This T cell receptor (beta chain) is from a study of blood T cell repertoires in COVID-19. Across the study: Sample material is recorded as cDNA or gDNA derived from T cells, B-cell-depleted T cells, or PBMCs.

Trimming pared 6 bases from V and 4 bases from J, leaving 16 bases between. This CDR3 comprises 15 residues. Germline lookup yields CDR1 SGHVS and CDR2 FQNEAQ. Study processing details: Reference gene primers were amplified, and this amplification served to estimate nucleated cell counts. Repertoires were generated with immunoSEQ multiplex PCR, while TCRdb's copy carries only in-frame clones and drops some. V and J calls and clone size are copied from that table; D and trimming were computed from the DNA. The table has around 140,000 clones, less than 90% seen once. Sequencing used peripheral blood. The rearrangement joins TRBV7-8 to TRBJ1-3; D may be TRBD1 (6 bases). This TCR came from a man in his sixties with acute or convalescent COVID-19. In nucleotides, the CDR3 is TGTGCCAGCAGGGGGTCTTCAGGGGAAGGAAACACCATATATTTT. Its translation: CASRGSSGEGNTIYF.